This paragraph covers one T cell receptor (beta chain) sequence. The sample originates from a study of blood T cell repertoires in COVID-19. Only in-frame clones appear in the TCRdb table, and some are missing; sequencing was by immunoSEQ multiplex PCR. Of about 180,000 clones detected, approximately 80% appear once; the ten largest clones hold 13% to 15%. In germline, CDR1 is KGHSH, CDR2 LQKENI. Between the trimmed V and J ends, which lost 3 bases and 0 bases, there was a span of 12 bases. CDR3 length: 16 amino acids. The sequenced material came from PBMCs or T cells enriched from blood (not recorded which). This sequence joins TRBV18 and TRBJ2-4, with D possibly matching TRBD1 (6 bases). The TCR was taken from a man in his 60s who had been exposed to COVID-19. CDR3 nucleotide sequence: TGTGCCAGCTCACCCCTCGGACAGATAGCCAAAAACATTCAGTACTTC. It encodes CASSPLGQIAKNIQYF.